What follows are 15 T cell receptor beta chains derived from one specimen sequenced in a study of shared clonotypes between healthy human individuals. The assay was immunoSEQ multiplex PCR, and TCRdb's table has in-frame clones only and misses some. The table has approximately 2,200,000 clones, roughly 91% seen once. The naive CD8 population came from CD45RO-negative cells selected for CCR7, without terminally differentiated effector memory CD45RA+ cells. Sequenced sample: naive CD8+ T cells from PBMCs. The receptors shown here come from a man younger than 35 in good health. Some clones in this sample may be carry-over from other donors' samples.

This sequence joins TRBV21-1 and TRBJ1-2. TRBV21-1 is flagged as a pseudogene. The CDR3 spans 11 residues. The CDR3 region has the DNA TGTGCCAGCAGCAAAGCGGAAGGCTACACCTTC. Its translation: CASSKAEGYTF.

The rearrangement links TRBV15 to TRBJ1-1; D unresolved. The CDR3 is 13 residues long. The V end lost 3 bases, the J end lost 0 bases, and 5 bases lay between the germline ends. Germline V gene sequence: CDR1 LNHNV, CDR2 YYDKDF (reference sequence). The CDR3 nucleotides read TGTGCCACCAGCAGCCTTCTGAACACTGAAGCTTTCTTT. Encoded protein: CATSSLLNTEAFF. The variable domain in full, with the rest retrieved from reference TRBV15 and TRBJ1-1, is DAMVIQNPRYQVTQFGKPVTLSCSQTLNHNVMYWYQQKSSQAPKLLFHYYDKDFNNEADTPDNFQSRRPNTSFCFLDIRSPGLGDTAMYLCATSSLLNTEAFFGQGTRLTVV.

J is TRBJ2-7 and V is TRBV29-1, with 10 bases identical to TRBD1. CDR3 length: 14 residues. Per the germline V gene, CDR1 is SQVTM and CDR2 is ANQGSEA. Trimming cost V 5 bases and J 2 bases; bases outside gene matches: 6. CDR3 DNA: TGCAGCGTTCGACAGGGGGCAACACCCTACGAGCAGTACTTC. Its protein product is CSVRQGATPYEQYF.

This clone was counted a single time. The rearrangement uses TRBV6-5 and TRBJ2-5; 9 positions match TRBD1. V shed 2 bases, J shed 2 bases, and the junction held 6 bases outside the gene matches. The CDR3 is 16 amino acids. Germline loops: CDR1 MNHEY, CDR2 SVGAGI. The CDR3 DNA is TGTGCCAGCAGTTACGAACAGGGGGCTGGACAAGAGACCCAGTACTTC. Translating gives CASSYEQGAGQETQYF.

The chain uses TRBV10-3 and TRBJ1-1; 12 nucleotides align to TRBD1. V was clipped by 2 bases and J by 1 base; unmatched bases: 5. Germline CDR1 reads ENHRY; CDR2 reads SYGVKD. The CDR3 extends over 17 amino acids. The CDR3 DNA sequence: TGTGCCATCAGTGAGCCGGGACAGGGGGCGCGGAACACTGAAGCTTTCTTT. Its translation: CAISEPGQGARNTEAFF.

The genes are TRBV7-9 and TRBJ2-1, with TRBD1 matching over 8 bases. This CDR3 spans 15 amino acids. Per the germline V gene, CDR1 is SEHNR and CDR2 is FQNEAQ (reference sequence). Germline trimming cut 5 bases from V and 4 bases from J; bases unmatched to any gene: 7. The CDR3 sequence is CASSPRDRSYNEQFF. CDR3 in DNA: TGTGCCAGCAGCCCCCGGGACAGGTCGTACAATGAGCAGTTCTTC.

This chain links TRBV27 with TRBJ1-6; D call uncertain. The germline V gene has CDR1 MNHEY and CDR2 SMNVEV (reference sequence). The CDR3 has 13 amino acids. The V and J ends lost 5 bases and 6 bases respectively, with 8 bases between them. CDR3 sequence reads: CASSERLNSPLHF. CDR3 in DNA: TGTGCCAGCAGTGAACGGCTTAATTCACCCCTCCACTTT.

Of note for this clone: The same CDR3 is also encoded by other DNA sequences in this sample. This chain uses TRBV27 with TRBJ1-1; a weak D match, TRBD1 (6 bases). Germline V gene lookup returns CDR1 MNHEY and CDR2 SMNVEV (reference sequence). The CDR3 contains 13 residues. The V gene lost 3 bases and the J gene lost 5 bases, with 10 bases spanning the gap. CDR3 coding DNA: TGTGCCAGCAGTTTCGGGGGGCGAACTGAAGCTTTCTTT. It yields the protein CASSFGGRTEAFF.

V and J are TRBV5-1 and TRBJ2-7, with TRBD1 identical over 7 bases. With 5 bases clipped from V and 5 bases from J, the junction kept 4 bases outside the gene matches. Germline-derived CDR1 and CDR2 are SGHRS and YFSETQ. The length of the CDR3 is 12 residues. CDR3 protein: CASRSDRDEQYF. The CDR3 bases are TGCGCCAGCAGAAGTGACAGGGACGAGCAGTACTTC.

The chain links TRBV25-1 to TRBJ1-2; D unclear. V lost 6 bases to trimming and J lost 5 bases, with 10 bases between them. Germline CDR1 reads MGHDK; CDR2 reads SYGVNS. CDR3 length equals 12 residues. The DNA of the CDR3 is TGTGCCAGCAGGGCCCCGAGTTATGGCTACACCTTC. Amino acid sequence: CASRAPSYGYTF.

CDR3 sequence reads: CSANPQETQYF. CDR3 DNA sequence: TGCAGTGCTAATCCCCAAGAGACCCAGTACTTC. V usage is TRBV20-1 and J usage is TRBJ2-5, with no clear D. This CDR3 comprises 11 residues. CDR1 DFQATT and CDR2 SNEGSKA come from the germline V gene (reference sequence). V lost 4 bases to trimming and J lost 1 base, with 4 bases between them.

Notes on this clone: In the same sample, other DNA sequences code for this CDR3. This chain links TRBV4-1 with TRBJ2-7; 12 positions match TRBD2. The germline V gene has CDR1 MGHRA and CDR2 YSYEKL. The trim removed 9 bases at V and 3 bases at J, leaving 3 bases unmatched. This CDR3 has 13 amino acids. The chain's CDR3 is CASSLAGGYEQYF. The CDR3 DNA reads TGCGCCAGTTCACTAGCGGGAGGCTACGAGCAGTACTTC.

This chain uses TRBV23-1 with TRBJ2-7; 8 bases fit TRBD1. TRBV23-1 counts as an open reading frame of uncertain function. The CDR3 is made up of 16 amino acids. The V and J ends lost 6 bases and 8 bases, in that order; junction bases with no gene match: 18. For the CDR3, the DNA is TGCGCCAGCAGACTCCACTACCGCCAGGGGGCGGGCCAGCAGTACTTC. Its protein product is CASRLHYRQGAGQQYF.

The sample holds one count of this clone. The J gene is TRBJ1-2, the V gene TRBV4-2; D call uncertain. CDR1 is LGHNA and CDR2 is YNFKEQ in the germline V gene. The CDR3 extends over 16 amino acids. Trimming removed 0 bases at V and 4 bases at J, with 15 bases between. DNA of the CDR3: TGTGCCAGCAGCCAAGATGAATCGGCGAGGATCTATGGCTACACCTTC. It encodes CASSQDESARIYGYTF.

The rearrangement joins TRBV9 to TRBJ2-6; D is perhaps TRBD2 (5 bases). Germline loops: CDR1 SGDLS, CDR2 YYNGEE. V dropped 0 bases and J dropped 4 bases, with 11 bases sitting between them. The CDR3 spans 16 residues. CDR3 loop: CASSVAMGRGANVLTF. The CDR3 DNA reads TGTGCCAGCAGCGTAGCAATGGGGAGAGGGGCCAACGTCCTGACTTTC.